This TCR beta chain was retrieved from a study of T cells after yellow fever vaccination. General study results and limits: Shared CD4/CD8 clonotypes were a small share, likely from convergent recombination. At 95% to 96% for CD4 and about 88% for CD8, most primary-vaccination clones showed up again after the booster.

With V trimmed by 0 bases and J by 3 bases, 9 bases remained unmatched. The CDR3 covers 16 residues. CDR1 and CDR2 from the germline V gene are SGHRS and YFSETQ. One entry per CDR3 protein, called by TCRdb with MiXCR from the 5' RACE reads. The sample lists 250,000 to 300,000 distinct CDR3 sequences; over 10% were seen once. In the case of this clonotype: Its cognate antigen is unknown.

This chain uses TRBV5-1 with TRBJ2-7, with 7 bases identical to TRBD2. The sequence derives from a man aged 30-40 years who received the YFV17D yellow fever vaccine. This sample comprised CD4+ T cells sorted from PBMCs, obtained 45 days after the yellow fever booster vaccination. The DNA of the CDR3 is TGCGCCAGCAGCTTGGGCCCCCAGCGGGACGTCTACGAGCAGTACTTC. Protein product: CASSLGPQRDVYEQYF.